These T cell receptor beta chains were read from a single sample in a study of CD8+ T cells in alopecia areata. The assay was immunoSEQ multiplex PCR, and TCRdb's table has in-frame clones only and misses some. The sample contains about 98,000 clones, about 45% of which appear only once. Sequencing was carried out using CD4+ T cells sorted from blood. These TCRs come from a human donor with alopecia areata. The CDR3 runs from the conserved cysteine through the conserved F or W. D genes are given only for firm matches. A row's size may be missing; if present it is once, few, many or a size class.

>.|TRBJ2-7|TRBD1|TRBV5-1
TGCGCCAGCAGCTTGATGGGACAGCCCTACGAGCAGTACTTC
CASSLMGQPYEQYF
>.|TRBJ2-7|.|TRBV30
TGTGCCTGGAGCGGGAGTGCCTACGAGCAGTACTTC
CAWSGSAYEQYF
>few|TRBJ2-3|.|TRBV6-5
TGTGCCAGCAGTTACGGCGGCACCAGCACAGATACGCAGTATTTT
CASSYGGTSTDTQYF
>.|TRBJ2-1|.|TRBV4-1
TGCGCCAGCAGCCAAGGCAATGAGCAGTTCTTC
CASSQGNEQFF
>.|TRBJ2-2|.|TRBV30
TGTGCCTGGAGAACAGGGCGAACCGGGGAGCTGTTTTTT
CAWRTGRTGELFF
>.|TRBJ2-3|TRBD1|TRBV7-2
TGTGCCAGCTCCCTGGGACAGGCTTTCACTTCTACGCAGTATTTT
CASSLGQAFTSTQYF
>few|TRBJ2-3|.|TRBV29-1
TGCAGCCTCAGAGAGCTGGGCGGAGGTACGCAGTATTTT
CSLRELGGGTQYF
>.|TRBJ1-1|TRBD1|TRBV5-1
TGCGCCAGCAGCTCCGGACAGGGGTACACTGAAGCTTTCTTT
CASSSGQGYTEAFF
>.|TRBJ2-3|TRBD2|TRBV6-5
TGTGCCAGCAGTTACGGTACTAGCGGCACAGATACGCAGTATTTT
CASSYGTSGTDTQYF
>.|TRBJ2-3|TRBD2|TRBV29-1
TGCAGCGTGGCAGCTAGCGGAGGGGATACGCAGTATTTT
CSVAASGGDTQYF
>few|TRBJ2-7|.|TRBV7-2
TGTGCCAGCAGCTTAGCGAACAACGAGCAGTACTTC
CASSLANNEQYF
>.|TRBJ2-4|.|TRBV30
TGTGCCTGGAATTCAGGGGCCAAAAACATTCAGTACTTC
CAWNSGAKNIQYF
>.|TRBJ1-3|.|TRBV9
TGTGCCAGCAGCGTAGTCGGCGATGGAAACACCATATATTTT
CASSVVGDGNTIYF
>.|TRBJ2-3|.|TRBV29-1
TGCAGCGAGGGACCCCGAGGATTGTCAGATACGCAGTATTTT
CSEGPRGLSDTQYF
>.|TRBJ2-7|TRBD1|TRBV30
TGTGCCTGGCTTTCGGACAGGGTCTCCTACGAGCAGTACTTC
CAWLSDRVSYEQYF
>.|TRBJ1-6|.|TRBV30
TGTGCCTGGGAGGACATATCGCGATCACCCCTCCACTTT
CAWEDISRSPLHF
>.|TRBJ2-1|TRBD2|TRBV7-8
TGTGCCAGCAGCGAGAGCGGGGGGGTATACAATGAGCAGTTCTTC
CASSESGGVYNEQFF
>few|TRBJ1-5|.|TRBV4-1
TGCGCCAGCAGCTCACCCGGGCGCAATCAGCCCCAGCATTTT
CASSSPGRNQPQHF
>few|TRBJ1-2|TRBD1|TRBV28
TGTGCCAGTTCGACAGGGTTGAGGGGCTACACCTTC
CASSTGLRGYTF
>.|TRBJ2-2|.|TRBV4-3
TGCGCCAGCAGCCAAGATCCAGGGGTACGGGGGGAGCTGTTTTTT
CASSQDPGVRGELFF
>.|TRBJ1-2|.|TRBV2
TGTGCCAGCAGCCTTGGCTATGGCTACACCTTC
CASSLGYGYTF
>.|TRBJ2-1|TRBD1|TRBV5-1
TGCGCCAGCAGCTTTGGACAGGGTTCCTACAATGAGCAGTTCTTC
CASSFGQGSYNEQFF
>.|TRBJ2-2|TRBD1|TRBV30
TGTGCCTGGACGGGACAGGGGGCCGGGGAGCTGTTTTTT
CAWTGQGAGELFF